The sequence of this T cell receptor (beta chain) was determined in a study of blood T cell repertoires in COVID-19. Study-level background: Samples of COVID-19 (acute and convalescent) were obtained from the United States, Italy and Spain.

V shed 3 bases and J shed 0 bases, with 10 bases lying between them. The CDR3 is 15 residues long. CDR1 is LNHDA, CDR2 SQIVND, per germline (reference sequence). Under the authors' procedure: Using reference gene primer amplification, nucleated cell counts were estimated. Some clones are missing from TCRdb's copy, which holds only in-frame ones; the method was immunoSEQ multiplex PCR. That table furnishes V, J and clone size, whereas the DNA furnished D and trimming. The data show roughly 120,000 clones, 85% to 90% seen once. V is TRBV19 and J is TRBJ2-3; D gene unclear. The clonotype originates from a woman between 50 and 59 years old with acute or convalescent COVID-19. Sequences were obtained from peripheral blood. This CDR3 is CASSMTPTSTDTQYF. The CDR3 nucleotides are TGTGCCAGTAGTATGACTCCTACTAGCACAGATACGCAGTATTTT.